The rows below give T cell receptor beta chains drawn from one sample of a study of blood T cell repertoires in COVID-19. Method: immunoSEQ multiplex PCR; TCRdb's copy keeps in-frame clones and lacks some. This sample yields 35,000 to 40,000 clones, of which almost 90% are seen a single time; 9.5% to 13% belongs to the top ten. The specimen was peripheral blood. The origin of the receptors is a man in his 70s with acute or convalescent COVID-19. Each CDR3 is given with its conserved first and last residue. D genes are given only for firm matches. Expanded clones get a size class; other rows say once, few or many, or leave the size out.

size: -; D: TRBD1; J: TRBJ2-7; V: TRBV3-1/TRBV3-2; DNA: TGTGCCAAATACAGGGGCGAGCAGTACTTC; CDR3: CAKYRGEQYF
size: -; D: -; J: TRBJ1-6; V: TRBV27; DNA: TGTGCCAGCAGTTTTGGGTCCGCGGGTTCACCCCTCCACTTT; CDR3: CASSFGSAGSPLHF
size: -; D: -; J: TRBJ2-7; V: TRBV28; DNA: TGTGCCAGCAGCACTACGGTGGCTTTTAAGTTCGAGCAGTACTTC; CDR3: CASSTTVAFKFEQYF
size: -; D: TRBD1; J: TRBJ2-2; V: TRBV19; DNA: TGTGCCAGTACCTGGGACAGGGTTGGGACCGGGGAGCTGTTTTTT; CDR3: CASTWDRVGTGELFF
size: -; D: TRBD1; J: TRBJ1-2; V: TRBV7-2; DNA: TGTGCCAGCAGCTTGACCCGGACAGGAAGCTATGGCTACACCTTC; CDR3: CASSLTRTGSYGYTF
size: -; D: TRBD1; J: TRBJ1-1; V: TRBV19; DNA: TGTGCCAGTAGTCGAATTGACAGGGATTACACTGAAGCTTTCTTT; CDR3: CASSRIDRDYTEAFF
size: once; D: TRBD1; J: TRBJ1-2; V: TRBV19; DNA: TGTGCCAGTAGTCCAGATGGGACAGGGAGGTATGGCTACACCTTC; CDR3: CASSPDGTGRYGYTF
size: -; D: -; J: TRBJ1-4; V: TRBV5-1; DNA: TGCGCCAGCAGCTCCTCAAGTGCAACGGCTAATGAAAAACTGTTTTTT; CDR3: CASSSSSATANEKLFF
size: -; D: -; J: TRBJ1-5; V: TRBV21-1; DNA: TGTGCCAGCAGCCTCCGGACAGGGGGCAATCAGCCCCAGCATTTT; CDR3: CASSLRTGGNQPQHF
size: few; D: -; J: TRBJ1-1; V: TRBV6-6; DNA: TGTGCCAGCAGCGCCTGGAGGGGCACTGAAGCTTTCTTT; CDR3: CASSAWRGTEAFF
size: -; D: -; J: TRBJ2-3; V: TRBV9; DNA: TGTGCCAGCAGCGGAGGGATGGGACAGAGCGGGGATACGCAGTATTTT; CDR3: CASSGGMGQSGDTQYF